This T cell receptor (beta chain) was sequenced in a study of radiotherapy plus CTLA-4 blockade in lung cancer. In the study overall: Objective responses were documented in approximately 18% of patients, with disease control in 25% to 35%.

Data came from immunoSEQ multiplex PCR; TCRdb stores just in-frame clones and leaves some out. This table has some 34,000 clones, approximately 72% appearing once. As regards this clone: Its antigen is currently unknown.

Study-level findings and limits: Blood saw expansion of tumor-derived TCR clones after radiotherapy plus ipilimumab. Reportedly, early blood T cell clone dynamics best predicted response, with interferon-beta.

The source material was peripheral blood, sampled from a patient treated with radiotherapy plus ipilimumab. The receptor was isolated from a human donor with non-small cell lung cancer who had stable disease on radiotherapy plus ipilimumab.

The CDR3 coding sequence is TGCGCCAGCAGCCAAATGACTAGTATCACCGGGGAGCTGTTTTTT. It yields the protein CASSQMTSITGELFF. The chain uses TRBV4-3 and TRBJ2-2; maybe TRBD2 (6 bases). The V end lost 2 bases, the J end lost 4 bases, and 11 bases lay between the germline ends. Germline loops: CDR1 LGHNA, CDR2 YSLEER. The CDR3 has 15 amino acids.